This T cell receptor beta chain was captured by sequencing in a study of T cell responses to AZD1222 COVID-19 vaccine. The study's findings and limits: Donors, mostly white British, included more females; clonal diversity was possibly underestimated.

The length of the CDR3 is 15 residues. Germline CDR1 reads SNHLY; CDR2 reads FYNNEI. The V end lost 4 bases, the J end lost 0 bases, and 10 bases lay between the germline ends. Profiling relied on immunoSEQ multiplex PCR, and the TCRdb table lists in-frame clones only, not all of them. The sample shows 150,000 to 190,000 clones, 70% to 90% of them seen only once. Points on this clone: Its target is not known.

The material was peripheral blood, obtained after recovery from COVID-19. The chain recombines TRBV2 with TRBJ2-1; weak D call: TRBD1 (5 bases). This sequence originates from an adult who had recovered from COVID-19. DNA for the CDR3: TGTGCCAGCAGTGGACAGACCCGCTCCTACAATGAGCAGTTCTTC. Residues: CASSGQTRSYNEQFF. Looking up the rest from reference TRBV2 and TRBJ2-1 gives the full variable domain: EPEVTQTPSHQVTQMGQEVILRCVPISNHLYFYWYRQILGQKVEFLVSFYNNEISEKSEIFDDQFSVERPDGSNFTLKIRSTKLEDSAMYFCASSGQTRSYNEQFFGPGTRLTVL.